Sequencing of this TCR beta chain was carried out in a study of breast tumors, draining lymph nodes, adjacent tissues. Breast cancer patients provided tissue from their axillary draining lymph nodes. Via MiXCR, TCRdb re-called the multiplex PCR reads, giving one row per CDR3 protein. This table holds about 170,000 distinct CDR3 sequences, 25% to 40% found once. This clonotype was seen more than once but under ten times. The antigen remains undetermined. Germline V gene sequence: CDR1 SEHNR, CDR2 FQNEAQ (reference sequence). This CDR3 is 16 amino acids long. The V gene end was trimmed by 1 base and the J gene end by 5 bases; junction bases not matched to a gene: 8. Points from the study as a whole: Luminal-like breast cancer showed significantly greater tumor-nontumor repertoire similarity than basal-like breast cancer did. Data fit most tumor T cells coming from lymph node, expanding in tumor.

The chain recombines TRBV7-9 with TRBJ2-1; 7 nucleotides match TRBD2. This receptor was taken from a female donor with breast cancer. Some clones in this sample may be carry-over from other donors' samples. Sequencing was performed on axillary lymph node tissue. Here the CDR3 DNA reads TGTGCCAGCAGCTTAGTCGGGGGAGGGTTCCACAATGAGCAGTTCTTC. Translated: CASSLVGGGFHNEQFF.